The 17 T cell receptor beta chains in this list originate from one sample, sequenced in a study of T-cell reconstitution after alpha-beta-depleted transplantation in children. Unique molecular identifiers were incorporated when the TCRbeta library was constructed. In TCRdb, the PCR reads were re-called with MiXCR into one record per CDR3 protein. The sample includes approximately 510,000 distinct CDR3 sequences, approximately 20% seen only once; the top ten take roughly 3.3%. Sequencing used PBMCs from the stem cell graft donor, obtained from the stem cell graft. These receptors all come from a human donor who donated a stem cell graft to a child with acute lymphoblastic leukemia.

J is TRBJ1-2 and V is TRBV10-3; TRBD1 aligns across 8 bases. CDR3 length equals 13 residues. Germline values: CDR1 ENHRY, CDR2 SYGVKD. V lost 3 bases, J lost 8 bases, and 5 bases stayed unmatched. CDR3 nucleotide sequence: TGTGCCATCAGTGAAGGACAGGGCCGGGGCTACACCTTC. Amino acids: CAISEGQGRGYTF.

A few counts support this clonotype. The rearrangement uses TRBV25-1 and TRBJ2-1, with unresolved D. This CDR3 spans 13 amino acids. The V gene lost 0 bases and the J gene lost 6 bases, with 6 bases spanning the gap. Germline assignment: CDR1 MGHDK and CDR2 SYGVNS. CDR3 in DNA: TGTGCCAGCAGTGAATATGAAGGCAATGAGCAGTTCTTC. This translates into CASSEYEGNEQFF.

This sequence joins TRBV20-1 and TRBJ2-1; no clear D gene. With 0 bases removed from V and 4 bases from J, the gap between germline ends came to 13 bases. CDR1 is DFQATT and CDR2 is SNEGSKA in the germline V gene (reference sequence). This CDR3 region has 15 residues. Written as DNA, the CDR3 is TGCAGTGCTAGAGACGCTCCGTCATATTACAATGAGCAGTTCTTC. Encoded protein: CSARDAPSYYNEQFF.

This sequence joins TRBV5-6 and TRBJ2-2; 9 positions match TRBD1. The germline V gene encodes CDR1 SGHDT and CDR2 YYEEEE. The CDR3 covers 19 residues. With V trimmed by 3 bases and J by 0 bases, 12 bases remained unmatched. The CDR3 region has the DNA TGTGCCAGCAGCTGGGGCGGGACAGGGTTGTTCGCGAACACCGGGGAGCTGTTTTTT. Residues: CASSWGGTGLFANTGELFF. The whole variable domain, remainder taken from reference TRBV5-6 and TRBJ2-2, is DAGVTQSPTHLIKTRGQQVTLRCSPKSGHDTVSWYQQALGQGPQFIFQYYEEEERQRGNFPDRFSGHQFPNYSSELNVNALLLGDSALYLCASSWGGTGLFANTGELFFGEGSRLTVL.

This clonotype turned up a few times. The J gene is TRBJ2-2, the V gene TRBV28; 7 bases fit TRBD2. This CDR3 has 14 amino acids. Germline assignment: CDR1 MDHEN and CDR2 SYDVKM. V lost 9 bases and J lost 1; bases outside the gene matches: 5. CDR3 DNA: TGTGCCAGTCATCAGCGGGAGAACACCGGGGAGCTGTTTTTT. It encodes CASHQRENTGELFF.

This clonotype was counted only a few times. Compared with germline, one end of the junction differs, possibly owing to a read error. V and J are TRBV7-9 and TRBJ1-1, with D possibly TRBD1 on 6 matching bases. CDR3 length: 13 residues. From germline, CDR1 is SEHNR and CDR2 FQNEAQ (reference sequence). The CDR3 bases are TGTGCCAGCAGCTTAGCTTACGGGGAAGGGGGGCGATTT. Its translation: CASSLAYGEGGRF.

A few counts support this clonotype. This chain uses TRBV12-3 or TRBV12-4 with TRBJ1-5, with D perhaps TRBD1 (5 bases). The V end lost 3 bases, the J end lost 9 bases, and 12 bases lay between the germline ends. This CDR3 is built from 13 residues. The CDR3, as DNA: TGTGCCAGCAGTTTGGCAGGGTTATGGCCCCAGCATTTT. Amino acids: CASSLAGLWPQHF.

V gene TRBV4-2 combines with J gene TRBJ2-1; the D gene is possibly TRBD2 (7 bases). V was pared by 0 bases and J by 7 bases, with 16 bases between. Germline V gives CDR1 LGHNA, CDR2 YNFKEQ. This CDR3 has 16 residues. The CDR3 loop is CASSQDGKGGANEQFF. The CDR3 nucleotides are TGTGCCAGCAGCCAAGATGGAAAGGGGGGGGCGAATGAGCAGTTCTTC.

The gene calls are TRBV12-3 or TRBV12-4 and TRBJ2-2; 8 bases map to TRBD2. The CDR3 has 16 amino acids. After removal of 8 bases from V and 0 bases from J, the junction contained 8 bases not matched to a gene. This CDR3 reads CASRVAGLPNTGELFF. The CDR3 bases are TGTGCCAGCCGCGTAGCGGGACTCCCGAACACCGGGGAGCTGTTTTTT.

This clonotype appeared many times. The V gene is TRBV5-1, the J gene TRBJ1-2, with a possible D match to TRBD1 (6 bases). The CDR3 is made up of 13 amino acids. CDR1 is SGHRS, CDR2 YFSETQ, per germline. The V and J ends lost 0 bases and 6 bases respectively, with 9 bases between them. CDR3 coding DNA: TGCGCCAGCAGCTTGGTGGCAGGGGATGGCTACACCTTC. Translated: CASSLVAGDGYTF. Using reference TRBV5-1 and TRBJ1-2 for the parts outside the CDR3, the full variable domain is KAGVTQTPRYLIKTRGQQVTLSCSPISGHRSVSWYQQTPGQGLQFLFEYFSETQRNKGNFPGRFSGRQFSNSRSEMNVSTLELGDSALYLCASSLVAGDGYTFGSGTRLTVV.

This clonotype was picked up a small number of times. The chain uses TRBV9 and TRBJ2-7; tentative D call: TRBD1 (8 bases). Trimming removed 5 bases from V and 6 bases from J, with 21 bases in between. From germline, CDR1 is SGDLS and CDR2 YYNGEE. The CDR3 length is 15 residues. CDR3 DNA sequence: TGTGCCAGCAGTGACTACAGGGGGGGCCCCGGCGAGCAGTACTTC. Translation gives CASSDYRGGPGEQYF.

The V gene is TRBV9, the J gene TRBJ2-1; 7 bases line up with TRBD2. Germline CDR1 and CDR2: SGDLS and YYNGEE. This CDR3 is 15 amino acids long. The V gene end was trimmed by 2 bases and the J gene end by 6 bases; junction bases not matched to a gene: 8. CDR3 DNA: TGTGCCAGCAGCGTTAAAGCGGGATTGACCAATGAGCAGTTCTTC. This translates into CASSVKAGLTNEQFF.

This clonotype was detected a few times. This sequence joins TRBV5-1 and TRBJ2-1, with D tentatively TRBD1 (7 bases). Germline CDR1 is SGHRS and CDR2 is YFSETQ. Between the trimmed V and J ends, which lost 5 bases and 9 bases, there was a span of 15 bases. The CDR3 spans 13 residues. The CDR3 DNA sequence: TGCGCCAGCAGGCGGAGGGGGCCCGGTGAGCAGTTCTTC. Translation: CASRRRGPGEQFF. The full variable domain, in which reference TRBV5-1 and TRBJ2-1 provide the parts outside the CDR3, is KAGVTQTPRYLIKTRGQQVTLSCSPISGHRSVSWYQQTPGQGLQFLFEYFSETQRNKGNFPGRFSGRQFSNSRSEMNVSTLELGDSALYLCASRRRGPGEQFFGPGTRLTVL.

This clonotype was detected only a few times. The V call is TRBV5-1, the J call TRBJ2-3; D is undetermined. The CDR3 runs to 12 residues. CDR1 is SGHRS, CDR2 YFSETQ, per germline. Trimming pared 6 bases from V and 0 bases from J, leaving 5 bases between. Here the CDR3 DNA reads TGCGCCAGCAAACCTAGCACAGATACGCAGTATTTT. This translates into CASKPSTDTQYF. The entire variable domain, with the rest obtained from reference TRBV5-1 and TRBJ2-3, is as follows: KAGVTQTPRYLIKTRGQQVTLSCSPISGHRSVSWYQQTPGQGLQFLFEYFSETQRNKGNFPGRFSGRQFSNSRSEMNVSTLELGDSALYLCASKPSTDTQYFGPGTRLTVL.

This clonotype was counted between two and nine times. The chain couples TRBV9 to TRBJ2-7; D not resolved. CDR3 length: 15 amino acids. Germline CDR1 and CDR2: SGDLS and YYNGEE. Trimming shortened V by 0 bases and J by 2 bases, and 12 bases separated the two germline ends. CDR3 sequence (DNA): TGTGCCAGCAGCGTAGGAACCTTCCGGGCCTACGAGCAGTACTTC. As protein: CASSVGTFRAYEQYF.

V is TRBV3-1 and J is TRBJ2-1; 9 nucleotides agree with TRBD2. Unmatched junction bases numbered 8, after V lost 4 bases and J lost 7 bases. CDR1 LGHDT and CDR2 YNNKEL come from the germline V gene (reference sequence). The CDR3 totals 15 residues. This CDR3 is CASSRLAGVDNEQFF. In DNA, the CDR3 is TGTGCCAGCAGCCGATTAGCGGGAGTAGATAATGAGCAGTTCTTC.

The CDR3 nucleotides read TGCGCCAGCAGCTGGAACCCTCAAGGGTTGGAGCAGTACTTC. Its translation: CASSWNPQGLEQYF. The chain uses TRBV5-1 and TRBJ2-7; D unclear. This CDR3 is built from 14 residues. Germline CDR1 and CDR2: SGHRS and YFSETQ. Trimming stripped 3 bases from V and 7 bases from J, with 17 bases between.